This T cell receptor (beta chain) emerged from a study of spatial heterogeneity in lung cancer. The wider study: More beta-chain than alpha-chain sequences were consistently detected.

TCRdb processed the 5' RACE reads anew with MiXCR; each CDR3 protein has one entry. The sample contains about 11,000 distinct CDR3 sequences, around 3.6% of which appear only once. This clonotype appeared many times. Documented time point: sample taken at primary tumor resection. Material for sequencing was whole RNA from tumor, nontumor lung or frozen PBMC, left unsorted. The donor population consisted of under 75 patients with untreated, early-stage non-small cell lung cancer. Germline loops: CDR1 SGDLS, CDR2 YYNGEE. The CDR3 loop spans 15 amino acids. V was shortened by 0 bases and J by 1 base, with 10 bases between the two germline ends.

Material: normal lung tissue next to the tumor, obtained at surgery. This TCR came from a male donor with early-stage non-small cell lung cancer. The chain joins TRBV9 to TRBJ1-2; no firm D call. The CDR3 here is CASSVGPESNYGYTF. For the CDR3, the DNA is TGTGCCAGCAGCGTAGGGCCAGAAAGTAACTATGGCTACACCTTC.